Sequencing of this T cell receptor beta chain was carried out in a study of blood T cells in healthy people across ages. Study results and caveats: Naive CD4+ cell counts and diversity both ran higher in long-lived than in aged donors.

This clonotype was recorded many times. The antigen remains undetermined. A second PCR, run for roughly 7 to 11 cycles, used a sample-barcoded 5' primer plus a J-beta primer mix. TCRdb re-derived calls from the 5' RACE reads in MiXCR, one entry per CDR3 protein. The repertoire holds 730,000 or so distinct CDR3 sequences, with approximately 40% as singletons. The length of the CDR3 is 16 residues. The ends were cut back, 3 bases at V and 0 bases at J, with 17 bases in the middle. CDR1 and CDR2 (germline): DFQATT, SNEGSKA (reference sequence). This sequence originates from a man of 80 years or more in good health. This chain joins TRBV20-1 and TRBJ2-5; a possible D gene is TRBD1 (6 bases). Material: blood. The CDR3 loop is CSASTGWMQNQETQYF. The CDR3 DNA reads TGCAGTGCTAGTACAGGGTGGATGCAGAACCAAGAGACCCAGTACTTC.